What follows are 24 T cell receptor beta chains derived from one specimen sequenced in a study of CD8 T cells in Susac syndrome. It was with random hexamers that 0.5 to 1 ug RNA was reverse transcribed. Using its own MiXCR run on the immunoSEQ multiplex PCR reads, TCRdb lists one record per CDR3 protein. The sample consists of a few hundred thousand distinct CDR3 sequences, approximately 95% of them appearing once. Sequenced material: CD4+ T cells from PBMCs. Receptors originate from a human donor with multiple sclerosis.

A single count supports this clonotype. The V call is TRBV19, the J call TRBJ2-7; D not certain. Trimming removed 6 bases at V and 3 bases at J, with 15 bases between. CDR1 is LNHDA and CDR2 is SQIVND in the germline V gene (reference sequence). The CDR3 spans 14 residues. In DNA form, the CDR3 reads TGTGCCAGTAGGGACGGGCCGGAAAGCTACGAGCAGTACTTC. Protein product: CASRDGPESYEQYF.

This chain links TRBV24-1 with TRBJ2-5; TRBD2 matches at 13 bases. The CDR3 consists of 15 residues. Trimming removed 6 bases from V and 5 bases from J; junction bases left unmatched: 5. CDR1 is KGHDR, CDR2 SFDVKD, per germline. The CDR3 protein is CATSSGLAGLETQYF. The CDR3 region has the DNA TGTGCCACCAGTTCGGGACTAGCGGGGCTGGAGACCCAGTACTTC.

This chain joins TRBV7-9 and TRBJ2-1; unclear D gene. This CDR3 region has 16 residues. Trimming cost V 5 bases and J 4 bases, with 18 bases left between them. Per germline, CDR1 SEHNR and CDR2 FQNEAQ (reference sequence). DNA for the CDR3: TGTGCCAGCAGCCCCGAACTCAAGGGTGTGTACAATGAGCAGTTCTTC. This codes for CASSPELKGVYNEQFF.

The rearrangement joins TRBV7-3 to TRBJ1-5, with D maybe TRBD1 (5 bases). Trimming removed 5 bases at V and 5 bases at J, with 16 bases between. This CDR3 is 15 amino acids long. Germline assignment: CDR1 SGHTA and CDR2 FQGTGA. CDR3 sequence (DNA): TGTGCCAGCAGCCACGGGCGGAGGGGCGATCAGCCCCAGCATTTT. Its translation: CASSHGRRGDQPQHF.

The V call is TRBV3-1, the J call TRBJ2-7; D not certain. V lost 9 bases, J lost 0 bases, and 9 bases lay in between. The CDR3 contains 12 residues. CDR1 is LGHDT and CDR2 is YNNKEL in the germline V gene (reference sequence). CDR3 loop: CASSQDSYEQYF. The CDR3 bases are TGTGCCAGTAGTCAGGACTCCTACGAGCAGTACTTC.

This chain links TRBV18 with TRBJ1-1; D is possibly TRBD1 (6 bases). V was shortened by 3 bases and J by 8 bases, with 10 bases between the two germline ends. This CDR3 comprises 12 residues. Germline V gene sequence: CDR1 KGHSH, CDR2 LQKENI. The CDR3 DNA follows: TGTGCCAGCTCACCCTTCGACAGGGAAGCTTTCTTT. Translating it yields CASSPFDREAFF.

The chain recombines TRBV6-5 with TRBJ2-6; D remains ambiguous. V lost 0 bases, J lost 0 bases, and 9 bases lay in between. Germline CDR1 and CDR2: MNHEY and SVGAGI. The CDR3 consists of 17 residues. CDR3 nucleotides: TGTGCCAGCAGTTACTCGATGTCTGGCTCTGGGGCCAACGTCCTGACTTTC. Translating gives CASSYSMSGSGANVLTF.

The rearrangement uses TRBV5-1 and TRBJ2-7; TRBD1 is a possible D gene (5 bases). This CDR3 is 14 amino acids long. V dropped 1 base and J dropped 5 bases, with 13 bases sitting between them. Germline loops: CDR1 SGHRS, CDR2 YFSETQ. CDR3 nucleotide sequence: TGCGCCAGCAGCTTGCAGGGCGGTGGGAACGAGCAGTACTTC. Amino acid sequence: CASSLQGGGNEQYF.

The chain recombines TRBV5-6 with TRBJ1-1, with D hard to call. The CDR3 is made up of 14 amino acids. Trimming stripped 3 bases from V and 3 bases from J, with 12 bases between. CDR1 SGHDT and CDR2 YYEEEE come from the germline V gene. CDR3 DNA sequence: TGTGCCAGCAGCTCCCGATGGCGGGACACTGAAGCTTTCTTT. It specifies CASSSRWRDTEAFF.

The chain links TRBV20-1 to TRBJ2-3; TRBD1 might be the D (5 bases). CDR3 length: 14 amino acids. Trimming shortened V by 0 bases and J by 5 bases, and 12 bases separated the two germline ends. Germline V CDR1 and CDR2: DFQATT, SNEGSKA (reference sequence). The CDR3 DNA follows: TGCAGTGCTAGAGATCAGCCAGGGTTAGATACGCAGTATTTT. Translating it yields CSARDQPGLDTQYF.

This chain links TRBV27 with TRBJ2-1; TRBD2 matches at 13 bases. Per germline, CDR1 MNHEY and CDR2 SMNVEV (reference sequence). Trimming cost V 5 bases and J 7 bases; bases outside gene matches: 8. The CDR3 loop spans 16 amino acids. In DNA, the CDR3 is TGTGCCAGCAGTCGCAGGACTAGCGGGAGTCTAAATGAGCAGTTCTTC. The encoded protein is CASSRRTSGSLNEQFF.

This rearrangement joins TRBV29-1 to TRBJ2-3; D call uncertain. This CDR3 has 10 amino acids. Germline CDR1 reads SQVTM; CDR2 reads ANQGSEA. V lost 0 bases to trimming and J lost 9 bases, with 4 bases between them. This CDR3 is CSVEDGTQYF. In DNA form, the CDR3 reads TGCAGCGTTGAAGATGGCACGCAGTATTTT.

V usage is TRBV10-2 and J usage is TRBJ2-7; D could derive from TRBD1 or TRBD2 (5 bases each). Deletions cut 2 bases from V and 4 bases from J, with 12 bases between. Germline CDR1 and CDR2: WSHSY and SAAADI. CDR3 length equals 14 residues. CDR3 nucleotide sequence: TGCGCCAGCAGTGAGCGTCGGGACGGTTACGAGCAGTACTTC. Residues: CASSERRDGYEQYF.

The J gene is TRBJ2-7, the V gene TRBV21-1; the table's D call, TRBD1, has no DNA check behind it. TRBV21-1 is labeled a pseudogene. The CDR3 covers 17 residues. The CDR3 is CASSKDGWTCDSYEQYF. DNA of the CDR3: TGTGCCAGCAGCAAAGATGGGTGGACATGTGACTCTTACGAGCAGTACTTC.

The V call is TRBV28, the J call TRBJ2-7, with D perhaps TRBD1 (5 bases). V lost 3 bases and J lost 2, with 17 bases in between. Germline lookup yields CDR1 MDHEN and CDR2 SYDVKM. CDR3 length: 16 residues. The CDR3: CASSFPIRQYTYEQYF. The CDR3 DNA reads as TGTGCCAGCAGTTTCCCAATCCGACAGTATACCTACGAGCAGTACTTC.

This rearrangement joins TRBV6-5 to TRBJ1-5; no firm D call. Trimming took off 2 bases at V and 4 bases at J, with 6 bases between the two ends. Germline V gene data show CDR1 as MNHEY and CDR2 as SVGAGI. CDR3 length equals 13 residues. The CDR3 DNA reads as TGTGCCAGCAGTTACGACGGGAATCAGCCCCAGCATTTT. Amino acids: CASSYDGNQPQHF.

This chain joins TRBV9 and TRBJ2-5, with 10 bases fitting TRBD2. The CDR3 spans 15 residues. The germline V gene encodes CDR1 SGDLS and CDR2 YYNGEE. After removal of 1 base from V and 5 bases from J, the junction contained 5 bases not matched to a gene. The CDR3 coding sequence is TGTGCCAGCAGCGTACGTAGCGGGGGGTCTGAGACCCAGTACTTC. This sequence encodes CASSVRSGGSETQYF.

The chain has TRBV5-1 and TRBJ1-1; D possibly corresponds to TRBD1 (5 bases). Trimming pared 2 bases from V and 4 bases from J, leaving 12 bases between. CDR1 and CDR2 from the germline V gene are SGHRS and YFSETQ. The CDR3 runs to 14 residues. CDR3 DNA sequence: TGCGCCAGCAGCTTTTCTGGGACGAGCACTGAAGCTTTCTTT. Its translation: CASSFSGTSTEAFF. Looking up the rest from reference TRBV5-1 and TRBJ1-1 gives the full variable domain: KAGVTQTPRYLIKTRGQQVTLSCSPISGHRSVSWYQQTPGQGLQFLFEYFSETQRNKGNFPGRFSGRQFSNSRSEMNVSTLELGDSALYLCASSFSGTSTEAFFGQGTRLTVV.

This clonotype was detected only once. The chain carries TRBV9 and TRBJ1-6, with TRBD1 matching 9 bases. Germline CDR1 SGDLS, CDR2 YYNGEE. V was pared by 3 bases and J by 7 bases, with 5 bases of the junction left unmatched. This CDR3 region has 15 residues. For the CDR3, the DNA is TGTGCCAGCAGCGGAGGGACAGGGAACAATTCACCCCTCCACTTT. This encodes CASSGGTGNNSPLHF.

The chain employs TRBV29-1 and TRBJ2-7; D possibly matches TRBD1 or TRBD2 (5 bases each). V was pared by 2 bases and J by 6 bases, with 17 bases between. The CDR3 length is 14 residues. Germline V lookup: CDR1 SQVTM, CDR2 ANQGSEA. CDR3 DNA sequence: TGCAGCGTTGAAAGGGGCCAGGCTGGGGGCGAGCAGTACTTC. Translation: CSVERGQAGGEQYF.

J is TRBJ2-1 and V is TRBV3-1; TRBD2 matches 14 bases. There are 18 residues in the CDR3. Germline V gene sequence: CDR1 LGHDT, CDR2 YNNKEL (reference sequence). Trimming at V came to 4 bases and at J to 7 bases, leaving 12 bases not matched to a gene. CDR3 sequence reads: CASSLHPLTSGRVNEQFF. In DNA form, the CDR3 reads TGTGCCAGCAGCCTCCACCCCCTGACTAGCGGGAGGGTGAATGAGCAGTTCTTC.

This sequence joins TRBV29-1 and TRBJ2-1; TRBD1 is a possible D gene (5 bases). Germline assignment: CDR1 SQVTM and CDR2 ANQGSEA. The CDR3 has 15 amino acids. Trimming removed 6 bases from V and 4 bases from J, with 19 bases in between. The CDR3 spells CSVQQVAGHYNEQFF. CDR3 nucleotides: TGCAGCGTACAACAGGTGGCAGGACATTACAATGAGCAGTTCTTC.

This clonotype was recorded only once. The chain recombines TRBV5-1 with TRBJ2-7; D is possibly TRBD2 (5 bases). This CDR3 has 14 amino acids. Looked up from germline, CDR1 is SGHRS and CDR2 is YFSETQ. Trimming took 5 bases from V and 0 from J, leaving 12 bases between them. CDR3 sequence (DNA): TGCGCCAGCAGGGACTTGGGGAGCTCCTACGAGCAGTACTTC. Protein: CASRDLGSSYEQYF.

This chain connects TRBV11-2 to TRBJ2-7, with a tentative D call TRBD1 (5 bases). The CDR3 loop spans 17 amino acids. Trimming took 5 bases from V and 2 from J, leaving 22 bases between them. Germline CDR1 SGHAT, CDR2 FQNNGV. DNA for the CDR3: TGTGCCAGCAGCCCATTACAGGACGGCAGATCAACCTACGAGCAGTACTTC. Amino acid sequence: CASSPLQDGRSTYEQYF.